A single sample is the source of the 9 T cell receptor beta chains below, sequenced in a study of cytomegalovirus exposure and HLA in healthy donors. The PCR employed 60 Vbeta primers together with 13 Jbeta primers. Libraries were prepared by immunoSEQ multiplex PCR; TCRdb keeps only in-frame clonotypes and omits some of them. The table shows about 79,000 clones, with roughly two thirds occurring only once. What was sequenced was PBMCs. Receptors originate from a woman in her forties or fifties in good health and CMV-seropositive.

The chain has TRBV14 and TRBJ2-7; TRBD1 is a possible D gene (6 bases). This CDR3 spans 13 amino acids. Germline CDR1 SGHDN, CDR2 FVKESK. V lost 0 bases and J lost 6, with 9 bases in between. The CDR3, as DNA: TGTGCCAGCAGCCAAGATCTAGGGGGCGAGCAGTACTTC. Amino acid sequence: CASSQDLGGEQYF. Full variable domain (rest looked up from reference TRBV14 and TRBJ2-7): EAGVTQFPSHSVIEKGQTVTLRCDPISGHDNLYWYRRVMGKEIKFLLHFVKESKQDESGMPNNRFLAERTGGTYSTLKVQPAELEDSGVYFCASSQDLGGEQYFGPGTRLTVT.

The chain has TRBV7-3 and TRBJ2-1; TRBD2 aligns across 10 bases. This CDR3 is 16 amino acids long. The V and J ends lost 5 bases and 7 bases, in that order; junction bases with no gene match: 11. Germline V CDR1 and CDR2: SGHTA, FQGTGA. CDR3 nucleotide sequence: TGTGCCAGCAGCCCTCGGCTAGCGGGGGAGGGAAATGAGCAGTTCTTC. It translates to CASSPRLAGEGNEQFF. The complete variable domain, with remaining parts taken from reference TRBV7-3 and TRBJ2-1, reads GAGVSQTPSNKVTEKGKYVELRCDPISGHTALYWYRQSLGQGPEFLIYFQGTGAADDSGLPNDRFFAVRPEGSVSTLKIQRTERGDSAVYLCASSPRLAGEGNEQFFGPGTRLTVL.

The rearrangement joins TRBV9 to TRBJ1-1, with TRBD1 matching over 8 bases. CDR1 is SGDLS, CDR2 YYNGEE, per germline. The CDR3 consists of 13 residues. Trimming at V came to 2 bases and at J to 7 bases, leaving 4 bases not matched to a gene. The CDR3 DNA is TGTGCCAGCAGCGTGGACAGGGACGGTGAAGCTTTCTTT. Protein sequence: CASSVDRDGEAFF.

This chain connects TRBV18 to TRBJ1-2, with D perhaps TRBD1 (5 bases). V lost 3 bases and J 5 bases, leaving 19 bases between the germline ends. Germline V lookup: CDR1 KGHSH, CDR2 LQKENI. This CDR3 is built from 16 residues. CDR3 amino acids: CASSPVEGRFGYGYTF. The CDR3 bases are TGTGCCAGCTCACCTGTGGAGGGACGGTTTGGGTATGGCTACACCTTC.

The table lists this clone with a few counts. In DNA form, the CDR3 reads TGTGCCAGCAGGGAACCGGGACAGGGCCACAATGAGCAGTTCTTC. Translating gives CASREPGQGHNEQFF. This sequence joins TRBV6-6 and TRBJ2-1; TRBD1 aligns across 9 bases. Trimming cost V 6 bases and J 5 bases; bases outside gene matches: 8. The length of the CDR3 is 15 residues. The germline gives CDR1 MNHNY, CDR2 SVGAGI (reference sequence).

As concerns this clone: The germline gene is not matched at one end of the junction; a read error may be the cause. This rearrangement joins TRBV9 to TRBJ1-1; no clear D. Germline V gives CDR1 SGDLS, CDR2 YYNGEE. CDR3 size: 12 residues. This chain's CDR3 is CASSALPDAVDF. The CDR3 DNA reads as TGTGCCAGCAGCGCCCTCCCCGACGCGGTGGATTTT.

Only a few counts were recorded for this clone. This chain links TRBV5-1 with TRBJ2-5, with D possibly TRBD2 on 5 matching bases. The CDR3 extends over 11 amino acids. V was shortened by 6 bases and J by 7 bases, with 10 bases between the two germline ends. The V gene's germline CDR1 is SGHRS and CDR2 YFSETQ. CDR3 residues: CASTDAGTQYF. The CDR3 bases are TGCGCCAGCACTGATGCGGGGACCCAGTACTTC.

This chain links TRBV5-4 with TRBJ2-5; TRBD1 matches at 7 bases. The CDR3 is 16 amino acids. The germline gives CDR1 SGHNT, CDR2 YYREEE (reference sequence). Unmatched junction bases numbered 11, after V lost 4 bases and J lost 2 bases. The CDR3 sequence is CASSPRKSTGQETQYF. Written as DNA, the CDR3 is TGTGCCAGCAGCCCCCGAAAGTCGACAGGGCAAGAGACCCAGTACTTC.

The chain uses TRBV4-1 and TRBJ1-2; 7 positions agree with TRBD1. In germline, CDR1 is MGHRA, CDR2 YSYEKL. CDR3 length: 16 residues. V trimming: 0 bases; J trimming: 6 bases; junction bases outside the gene matches: 10. Here the CDR3 reads CASSQEGSNRGHGYTF. The CDR3 DNA reads as TGCGCCAGCAGCCAAGAAGGGAGTAACAGGGGCCATGGCTACACCTTC.